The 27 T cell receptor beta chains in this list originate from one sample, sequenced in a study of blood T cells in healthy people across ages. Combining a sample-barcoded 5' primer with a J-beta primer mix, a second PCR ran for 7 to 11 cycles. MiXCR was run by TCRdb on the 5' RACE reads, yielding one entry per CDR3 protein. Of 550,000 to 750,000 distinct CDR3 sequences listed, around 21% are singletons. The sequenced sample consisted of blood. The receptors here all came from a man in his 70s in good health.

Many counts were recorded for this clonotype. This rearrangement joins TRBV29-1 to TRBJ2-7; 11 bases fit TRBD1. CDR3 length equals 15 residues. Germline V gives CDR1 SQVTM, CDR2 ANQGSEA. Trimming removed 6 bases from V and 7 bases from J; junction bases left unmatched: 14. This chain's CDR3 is CSVALGTGGIGEQYF. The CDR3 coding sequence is TGCAGCGTCGCACTAGGGACAGGGGGTATAGGAGAGCAGTACTTC.

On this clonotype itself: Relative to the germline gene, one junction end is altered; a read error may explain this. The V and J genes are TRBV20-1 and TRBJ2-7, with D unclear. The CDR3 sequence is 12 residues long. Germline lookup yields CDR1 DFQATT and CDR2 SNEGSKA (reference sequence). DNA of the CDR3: TGCAGTGCTAGCGGCAGCTCCTACGAGCGGTACTTC. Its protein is CSASGSSYERYF.

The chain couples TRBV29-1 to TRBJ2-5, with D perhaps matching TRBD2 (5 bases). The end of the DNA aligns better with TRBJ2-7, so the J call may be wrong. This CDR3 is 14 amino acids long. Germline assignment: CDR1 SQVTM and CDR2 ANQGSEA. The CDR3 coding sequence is TGCAGCGTTGAAGAGGCGGGTCGGGTCAACGAGCAGTACTTC. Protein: CSVEEAGRVNEQYF.

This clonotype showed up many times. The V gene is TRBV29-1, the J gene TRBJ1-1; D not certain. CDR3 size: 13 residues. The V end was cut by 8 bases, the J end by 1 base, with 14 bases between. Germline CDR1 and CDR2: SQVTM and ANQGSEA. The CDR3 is CSLSRVGNTEAFF. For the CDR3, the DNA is TGCAGCCTCAGTAGGGTCGGGAACACTGAAGCTTTCTTT.

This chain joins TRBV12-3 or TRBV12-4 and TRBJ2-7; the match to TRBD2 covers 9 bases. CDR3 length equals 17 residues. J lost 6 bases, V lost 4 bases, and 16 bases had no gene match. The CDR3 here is CASSSDLAGPSDSEQYF. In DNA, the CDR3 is TGTGCCAGCAGTTCGGACCTAGCGGGACCCAGCGATAGCGAGCAGTACTTC.

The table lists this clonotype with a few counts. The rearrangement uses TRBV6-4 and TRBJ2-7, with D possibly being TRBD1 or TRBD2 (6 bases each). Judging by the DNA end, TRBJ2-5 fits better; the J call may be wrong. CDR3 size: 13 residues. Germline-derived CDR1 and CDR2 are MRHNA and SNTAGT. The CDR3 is CASSGEGGQTQYF. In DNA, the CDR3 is TGTGCCAGCAGTGGAGAAGGGGGGCAGACCCAGTACTTC.

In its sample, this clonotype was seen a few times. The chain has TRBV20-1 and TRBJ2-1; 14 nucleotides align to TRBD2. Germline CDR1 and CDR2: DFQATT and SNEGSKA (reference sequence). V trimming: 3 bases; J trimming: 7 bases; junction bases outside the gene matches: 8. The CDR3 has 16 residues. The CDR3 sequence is CSARGTSGSPVNEQFF. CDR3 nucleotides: TGCAGTGCTAGGGGGACTAGCGGGAGTCCCGTTAATGAGCAGTTCTTC.

The CDR3 DNA is TGCAGTGCTAGAGCTCGACTAGCGGGAGTGACAAATACGCAGTATTTT. Encoded protein: CSARARLAGVTNTQYF. The genes are TRBV20-1 and TRBJ2-3; TRBD2 matches at 12 bases. The CDR3 has 16 amino acids. The V segment lost 1 base and the J segment 7 bases; nucleotides outside the gene matches: 9. In germline, CDR1 is DFQATT, CDR2 SNEGSKA (reference sequence).

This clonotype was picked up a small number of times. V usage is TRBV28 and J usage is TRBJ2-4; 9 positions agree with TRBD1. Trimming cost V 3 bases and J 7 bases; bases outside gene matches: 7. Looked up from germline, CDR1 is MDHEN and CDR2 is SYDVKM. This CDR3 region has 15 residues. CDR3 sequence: CASSLRGQGWNIQYF. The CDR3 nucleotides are TGTGCCAGCAGTTTGAGGGGACAGGGATGGAACATTCAGTACTTC.

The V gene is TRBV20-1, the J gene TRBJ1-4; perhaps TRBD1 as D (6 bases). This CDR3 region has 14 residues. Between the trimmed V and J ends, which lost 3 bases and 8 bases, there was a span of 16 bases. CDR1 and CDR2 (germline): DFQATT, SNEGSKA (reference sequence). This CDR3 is CSARSTGTGEKLFF. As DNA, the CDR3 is TGCAGTGCTAGGAGTACAGGGACGGGCGAAAAACTGTTTTTT.

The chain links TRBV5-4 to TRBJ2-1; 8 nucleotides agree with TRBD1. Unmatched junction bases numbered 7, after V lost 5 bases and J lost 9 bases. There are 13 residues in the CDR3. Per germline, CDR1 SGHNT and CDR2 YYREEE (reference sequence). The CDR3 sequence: CASSSTGVSEQFF. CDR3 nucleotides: TGTGCCAGCAGTTCGACAGGGGTTAGTGAGCAGTTCTTC.

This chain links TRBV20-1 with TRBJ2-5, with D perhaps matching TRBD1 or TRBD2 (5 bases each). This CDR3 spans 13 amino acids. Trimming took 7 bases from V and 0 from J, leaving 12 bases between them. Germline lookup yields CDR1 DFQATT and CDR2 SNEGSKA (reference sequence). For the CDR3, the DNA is TGCAGTGGTGAGGGGCATTACCAAGAGACCCAGTACTTC. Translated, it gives CSGEGHYQETQYF.

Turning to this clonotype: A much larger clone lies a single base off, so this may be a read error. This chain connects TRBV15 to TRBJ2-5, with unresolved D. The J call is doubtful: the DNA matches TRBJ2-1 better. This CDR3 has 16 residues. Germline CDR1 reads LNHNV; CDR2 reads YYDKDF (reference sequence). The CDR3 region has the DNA TGTGCCACCAGCAGAGATCAACCGAGCGCCTACAATGAGCAGTTCTTC. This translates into CATSRDQPSAYNEQFF.

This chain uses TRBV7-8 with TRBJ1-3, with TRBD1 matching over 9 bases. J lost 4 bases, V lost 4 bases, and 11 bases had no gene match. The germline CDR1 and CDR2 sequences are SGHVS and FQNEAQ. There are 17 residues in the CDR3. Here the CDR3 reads CASSSNPGTGSGNTIYF. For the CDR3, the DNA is TGTGCCAGCAGCTCAAACCCCGGGACAGGGTCAGGAAACACCATATATTTT.

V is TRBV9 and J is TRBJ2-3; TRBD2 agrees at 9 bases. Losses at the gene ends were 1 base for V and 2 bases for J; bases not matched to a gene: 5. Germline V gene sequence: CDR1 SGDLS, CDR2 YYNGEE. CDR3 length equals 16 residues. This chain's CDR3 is CASSVQAGGVTDTQYF. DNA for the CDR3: TGTGCCAGCAGCGTACAAGCGGGAGGCGTCACAGATACGCAGTATTTT. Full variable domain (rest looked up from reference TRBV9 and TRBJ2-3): DSGVTQTPKHLITATGQRVTLRCSPRSGDLSVYWYQQSLDQGLQFLIQYYNGEERAKGNILERFSAQQFPDLHSELNLSSLELGDSALYFCASSVQAGGVTDTQYFGPGTRLTVL.

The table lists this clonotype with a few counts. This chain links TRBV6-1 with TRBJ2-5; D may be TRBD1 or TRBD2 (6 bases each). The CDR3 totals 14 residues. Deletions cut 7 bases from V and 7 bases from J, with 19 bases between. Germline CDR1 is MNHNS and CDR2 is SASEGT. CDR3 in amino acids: CASTTSGARGTQYF. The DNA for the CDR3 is TGTGCCAGCACTACGTCGGGGGCCCGGGGGACCCAGTACTTC.

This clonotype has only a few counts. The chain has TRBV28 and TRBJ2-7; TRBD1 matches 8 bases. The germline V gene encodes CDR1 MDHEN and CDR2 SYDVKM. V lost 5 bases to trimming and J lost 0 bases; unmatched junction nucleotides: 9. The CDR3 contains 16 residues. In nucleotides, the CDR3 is TGTGCCAGCAGTCCCTGGGACAGGATGGGCTCCTACGAGCAGTACTTC. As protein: CASSPWDRMGSYEQYF. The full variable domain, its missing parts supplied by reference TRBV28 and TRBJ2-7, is DVKVTQSSRYLVKRTGEKVFLECVQDMDHENMFWYRQDPGLGLRLIYFSYDVKMKEKGDIPEGYSVSREKKERFSLILESASTNQTSMYLCASSPWDRMGSYEQYFGPGTRLTVT.

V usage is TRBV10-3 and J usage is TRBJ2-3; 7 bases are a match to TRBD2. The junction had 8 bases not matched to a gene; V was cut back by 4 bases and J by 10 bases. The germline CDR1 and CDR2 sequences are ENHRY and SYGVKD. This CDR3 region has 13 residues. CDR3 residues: CAISGAGRNPQYF. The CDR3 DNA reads TGTGCCATCAGTGGAGCCGGGAGGAATCCGCAGTATTTT.

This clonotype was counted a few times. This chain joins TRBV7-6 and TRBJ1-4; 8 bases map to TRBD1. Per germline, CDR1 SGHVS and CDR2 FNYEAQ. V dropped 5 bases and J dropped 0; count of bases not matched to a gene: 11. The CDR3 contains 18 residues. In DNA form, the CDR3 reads TGTGCCAGCAGCCCCCTAGTGGGACAGGAAGCAACTAATGAAAAACTGTTTTTT. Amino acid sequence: CASSPLVGQEATNEKLFF.

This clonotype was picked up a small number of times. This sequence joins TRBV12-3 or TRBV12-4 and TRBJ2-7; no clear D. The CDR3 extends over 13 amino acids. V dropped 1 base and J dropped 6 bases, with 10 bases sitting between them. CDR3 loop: CASSLGPGSEQYF. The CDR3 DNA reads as TGTGCCAGCAGTTTAGGTCCAGGCAGCGAGCAGTACTTC.

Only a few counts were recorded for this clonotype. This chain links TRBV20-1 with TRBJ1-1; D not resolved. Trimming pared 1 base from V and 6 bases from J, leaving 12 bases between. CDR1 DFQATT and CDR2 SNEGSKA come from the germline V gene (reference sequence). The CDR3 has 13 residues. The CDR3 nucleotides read TGCAGTGCTAGAGGGGGTGGGGTATCTGAAGCTTTCTTT. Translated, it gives CSARGGGVSEAFF.

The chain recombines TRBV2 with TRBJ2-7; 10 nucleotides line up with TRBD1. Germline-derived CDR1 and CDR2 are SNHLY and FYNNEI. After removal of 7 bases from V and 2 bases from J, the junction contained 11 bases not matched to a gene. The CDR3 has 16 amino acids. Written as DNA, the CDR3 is TGTGCCAGCACCATTAGCCGGGACAGGGGTACCTACGAGCAGTACTTC. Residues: CASTISRDRGTYEQYF.

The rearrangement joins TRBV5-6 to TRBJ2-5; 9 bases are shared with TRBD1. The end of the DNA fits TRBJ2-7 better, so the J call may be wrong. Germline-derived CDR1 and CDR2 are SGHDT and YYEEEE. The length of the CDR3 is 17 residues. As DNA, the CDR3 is TGTGCCAGCACCCTACAGGGGGCAGTGGTTGGGATCTACGAGCAGTACTTC. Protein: CASTLQGAVVGIYEQYF.

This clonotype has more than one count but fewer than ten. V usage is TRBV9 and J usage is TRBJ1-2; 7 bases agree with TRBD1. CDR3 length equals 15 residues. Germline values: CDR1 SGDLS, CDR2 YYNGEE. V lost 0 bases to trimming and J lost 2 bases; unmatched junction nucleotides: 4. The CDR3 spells CASSVGGQTNYGYTF. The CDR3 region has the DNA TGTGCCAGCAGCGTAGGGGGACAGACAAACTATGGCTACACCTTC.

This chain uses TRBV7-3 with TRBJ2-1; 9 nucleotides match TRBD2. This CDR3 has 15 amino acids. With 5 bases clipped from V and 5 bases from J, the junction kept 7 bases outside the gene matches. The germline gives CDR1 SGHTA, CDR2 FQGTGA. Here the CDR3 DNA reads TGTGCCAGCAGCCCCGGGACTAGCCCTAACAATGAGCAGTTCTTC. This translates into CASSPGTSPNNEQFF. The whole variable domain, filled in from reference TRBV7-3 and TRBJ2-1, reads GAGVSQTPSNKVTEKGKYVELRCDPISGHTALYWYRQSLGQGPEFLIYFQGTGAADDSGLPNDRFFAVRPEGSVSTLKIQRTERGDSAVYLCASSPGTSPNNEQFFGPGTRLTVL.

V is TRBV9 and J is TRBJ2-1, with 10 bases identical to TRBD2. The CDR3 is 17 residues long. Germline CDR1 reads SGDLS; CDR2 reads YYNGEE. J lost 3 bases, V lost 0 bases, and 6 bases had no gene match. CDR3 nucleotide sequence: TGTGCCAGCAGCGTAGCGTCTAGCGGGAGTTTCTACAATGAGCAGTTCTTC. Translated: CASSVASSGSFYNEQFF.

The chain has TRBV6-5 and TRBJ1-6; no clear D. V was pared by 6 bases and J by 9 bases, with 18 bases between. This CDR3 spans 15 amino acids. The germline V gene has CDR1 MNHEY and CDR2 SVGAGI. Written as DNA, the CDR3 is TGTGCCAGCAGCCGGACCGGACCAGCCGCTTCACCCCTCCACTTT. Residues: CASSRTGPAASPLHF.